This record looks at one T cell receptor beta chain sequence and its context. Antigen: not known. Primed by a sample-barcoded 5' primer and a J-beta primer mix, a second PCR proceeded for about 6 to 12 cycles. Each cDNA molecule was tagged by a template-switch adaptor that had 12 random nucleotides. Each CDR3 protein gets one entry after TCRdb re-called the 5' RACE reads with MiXCR. Counted here are fewer than 800,000 distinct CDR3 sequences, 49% occurring once; the ten biggest clones make up roughly 30%. The sample providers were healthy Caucasian people from Russia, aged roughly 6 to 95. This specimen belongs to a study of blood T cells in healthy people across ages. Study-level points and caveats: Researchers judged that diversity estimates from one million T cells fell short of true values.

Per the germline V gene, CDR1 is LNHNV and CDR2 is YYDKDF (reference sequence). V lost 1 base to trimming and J lost 8 bases, with 11 bases between them. The CDR3 has 14 residues. The chain couples TRBV15 to TRBJ1-4; no firm D call. The sequencing input was blood. The receptor was isolated from a woman in her sixties or seventies in good health. DNA of the CDR3: TGTGCCACCAGCAGAGTATGGGTCGGGGAAAAACTGTTTTTT. The encoded protein is CATSRVWVGEKLFF.